Sequencing of this T cell receptor (beta chain) was carried out in a study of Graves' ophthalmopathy and Graves' hyperthyroidism. The overall study: The blood sample was drawn at first diagnosis and before any treatment.

Study results and caveats: Blood also held most thyroid clonotypes expanded above 0.001 frequency.

Germline V CDR1 and CDR2: GTSNPN, SVGIG (reference sequence). This CDR3 contains 11 residues. Trimming shortened V by 0 bases and J by 3 bases, and 3 bases separated the two germline ends. Donors with ophthalmopathy: moderate-to-severe activity, CAS ≥3, NOSPECS ≥4, duration under 3 months. What supplied the PBMCs was approximately 10 ml of fresh peripheral blood. Regarding this clonotype: Its antigen is not identified.

The authors amplified TCR beta CDR3 regions, and they did so from RNA transcripts for repertoire sequencing. Second-round multiplex PCR followed a first-round RT-PCR using HTBI primers. TCRdb analysed the multiplex PCR reads with MiXCR anew, one entry per CDR3 protein. The data show about 480,000 distinct CDR3 sequences, about 15% seen once. The clonotype originates from a woman aged 25 to 39 with Graves' ophthalmopathy. Sequenced: blood. This chain links TRBV30 with TRBJ2-7; D remains ambiguous. DNA of the CDR3: TGTGCCTGGAGTGTGTACTACGAGCAGTACTTC. Translation gives CAWSVYYEQYF.